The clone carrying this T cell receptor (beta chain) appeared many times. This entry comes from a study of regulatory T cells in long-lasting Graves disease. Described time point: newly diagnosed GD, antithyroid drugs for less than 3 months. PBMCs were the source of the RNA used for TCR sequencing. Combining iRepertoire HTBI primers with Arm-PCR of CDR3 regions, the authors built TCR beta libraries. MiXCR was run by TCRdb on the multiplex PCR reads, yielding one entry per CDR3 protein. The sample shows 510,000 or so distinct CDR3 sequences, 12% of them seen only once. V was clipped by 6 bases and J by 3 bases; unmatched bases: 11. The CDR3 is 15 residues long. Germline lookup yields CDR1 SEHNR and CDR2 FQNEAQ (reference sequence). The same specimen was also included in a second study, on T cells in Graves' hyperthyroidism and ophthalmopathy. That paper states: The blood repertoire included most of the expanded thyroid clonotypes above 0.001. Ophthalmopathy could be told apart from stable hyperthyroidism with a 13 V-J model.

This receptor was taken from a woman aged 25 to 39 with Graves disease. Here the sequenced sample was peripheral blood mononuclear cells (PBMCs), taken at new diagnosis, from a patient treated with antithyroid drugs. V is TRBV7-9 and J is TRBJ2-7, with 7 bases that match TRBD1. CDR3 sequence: CASSPHRDRDYEQYF. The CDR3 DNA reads TGTGCCAGCAGTCCCCACCGGGACAGAGACTACGAGCAGTACTTC.